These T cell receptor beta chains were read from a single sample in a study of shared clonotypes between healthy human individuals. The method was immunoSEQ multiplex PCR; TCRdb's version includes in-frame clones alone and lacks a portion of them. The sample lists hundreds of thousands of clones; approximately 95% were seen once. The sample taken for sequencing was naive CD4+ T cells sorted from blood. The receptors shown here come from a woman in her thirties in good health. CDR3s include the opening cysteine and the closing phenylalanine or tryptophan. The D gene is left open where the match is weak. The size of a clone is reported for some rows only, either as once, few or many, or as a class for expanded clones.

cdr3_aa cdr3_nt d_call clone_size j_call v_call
CASSNWGRFDQPQHF TGTGCCAGCAGCAACTGGGGGCGCTTTGATCAGCCCCAGCATTTT - - TRBJ1-5 TRBV21-1
CASSVRGFSEGYTF TGTGCCAGTAGTGTGCGGGGTTTCTCGGAGGGCTACACCTTC - - TRBJ1-2 TRBV19
CASSIDLRTDTQYF TGTGCCAGTAGTATAGATCTCCGCACAGATACGCAGTATTTT - - TRBJ2-3 TRBV19
CASSEDLSVSYEQYF TGTGCCAGCTCAGAGGACCTTAGCGTATCCTACGAGCAGTACTTC - once TRBJ2-7 TRBV18
CASSPFVSYEQYF TGTGCCAGCAGTCCGTTTGTTTCCTACGAGCAGTACTTC - - TRBJ2-7 TRBV7-9
CSARTVTEAFF TGCAGTGCTCGGACAGTCACTGAAGCTTTCTTT - few TRBJ1-1 TRBV20-1
CASSADRERSPLHF TGTGCCAGCAGCGCGGACAGGGAGCGTTCACCCCTCCACTTT TRBD1 - TRBJ1-6 TRBV11-2
CSANNGYTF TGCAGTGCTAACAACGGCTACACCTTC - - TRBJ1-2 TRBV20-1
CASSPRTSGSFFYEQYF TGTGCCAGCTCACCTAGGACTAGCGGGAGTTTTTTCTACGAGCAGTACTTC TRBD2 - TRBJ2-7 TRBV18
CASSFDLKDRTETQYF TGTGCCAGCAGTTTCGACCTTAAGGACAGAACAGAGACCCAGTACTTC - once TRBJ2-5 TRBV28
CASSLRLAGDWFHEQYF TGTGCCAGCAGTTTAAGATTAGCGGGAGACTGGTTCCACGAGCAGTACTTC TRBD2 - TRBJ2-7 TRBV28
CASSQGGSGQPQSYEQYF TGTGCCAGCAGCCAAGGGGGTAGCGGCCAGCCTCAATCCTACGAGCAGTACTTC - - TRBJ2-7 TRBV4-2
CASSGAALNEDTEAFF TGTGCCAGCAGTGGGGCGGCCTTAAATGAGGACACTGAAGCTTTCTTT - - TRBJ1-1 TRBV25-1
CASSATSGSYNEQFF TGTGCCAGCTCGGCGACTAGCGGGAGTTACAATGAGCAGTTCTTC TRBD2 once TRBJ2-1 TRBV7-2
CASSQDMANTQYF TGCGCCAGCAGCCAAGACATGGCGAATACGCAGTATTTT - - TRBJ2-3 TRBV4-1
CASRKHGGARSYEQYF TGTGCCAGCAGAAAACACGGGGGCGCGAGGTCTTACGAGCAGTACTTC - - TRBJ2-7 TRBV5-8
CASLTGQVPPWEQYF TGTGCCAGCCTTACCGGACAGGTTCCCCCTTGGGAGCAGTACTTC TRBD1 - TRBJ2-7 TRBV6-1